The rows below give T cell receptor beta chains drawn from one sample of a study of CD8+CD57+ T cells in acquired aplastic anemia. TCRdb re-called the reads through MiXCR, storing one row per CDR3 protein. This table holds around 250,000 distinct CDR3 sequences, around 82% found once. The sequenced sample was sorted CD4+, CD8+, or CD8+CD57+ T cells (not recorded which) from PBMCs. These receptors came from a human donor with aplastic anemia. The CDR3 runs from the conserved cysteine through the conserved F or W. Fields, in order: D gene, V gene, J gene, clone size, CDR3 protein, CDR3 DNA. D genes are given only for firm matches. Rows may omit the clone size; those that give it use once, few, many or a size class.

.	TRBV7-9	TRBJ1-6	once	CASELDRLLSPHYF	TGTGCCAGCGAGTTGGACAGATTACTTTCACCCCACTACTTT
.	TRBV7-8	TRBJ2-7	.	CASSQLAGIDEQYF	TGTGCCAGCAGCCAATTGGCAGGGATCGACGAGCAGTACTTC
.	TRBV19	TRBJ2-1	once	CASSMGKGQGEQFF	TGTGCCAGCAGTATGGGGAAGGGTCAAGGCGAGCAGTTCTTC
.	TRBV7-9	TRBJ2-7	.	CASSLWGAEQYVEF	.
.	TRBV9	TRBJ2-1	.	CASSVGGGRGTDKFF	TGTGCCAGCAGCGTAGGAGGGGGGCGGGGCACAGATAAGTTCTTC
TRBD2	TRBV19	TRBJ2-3	few	CASSIASGPYTQYF	TGTGCCAGTAGTATAGCTAGCGGTCCCTACACTCAGTATTTC
.	TRBV2	TRBJ2-3	.	CASSLKTGRQYF	TGTGCCAGCAGCCTTAAGACGGGCCGGCAGTATTTT
TRBD2	TRBV7-9	TRBJ2-1	.	CASGLTKRGYYYEQFF	TGTGCCAGTGGCTTAACGAAGCGGGGGTACTACTATGAGCAGTTCTTC
.	TRBV9	TRBJ1-2	.	CASSLEGGKIVDGYTF	TGTGCCAGCAGTTTGGAGGGGGGCAAGATCGTGGATGGCTACACCTTC
.	TRBV16	TRBJ2-5	.	CASSQSAGTQYF	TGTGCCAGCAGCCAATCGGCCGGGACCCAGTATTTC
.	TRBV7-9	TRBJ2-6	.	CASTFSSAMCRANVLTF	TGTGCCAGCACCTTTAGTAGCGCCATGTGTAGGGCCAACGTCCTGACTTTC
.	TRBV11-3	TRBJ2-1	.	CASSLDLTDVNGQFF	TGTGCCAGCAGCTTAGATCTGACAGACGTGAATGGGCAGTTCTTC
TRBD1	TRBV10-3	TRBJ2-7	.	CASGTGSYEQYF	TGTGCCTCTGGGACAGGGTCCTACGAGCAGTACTTC
.	TRBV20-1	TRBJ1-2	few	CSARGRLSYTF	TGCAGTGCTAGGGGACGGTTAAGCTACACCTTC
TRBD2	TRBV5-4	TRBJ2-7	.	CASSFTSVAGGLYEQYF	TGTGCCAGCAGCTTTACTAGCGTGGCGGGGGGATTGTACGAGCAGTACTTC
.	TRBV20-1	TRBJ1-2	.	CSAREPGGNTF	TGCAGTGCTAGAGAACCCGGGGGTAATACCTTC
TRBD2	TRBV5-1	TRBJ2-1	many	CASSLVLAGPKNNEQFF	TGCGCCAGCAGCTTGGTCCTAGCGGGGCCGAAAAACAATGAGCAGTTCTTC
.	TRBV24-1	TRBJ2-7	.	CATSESTRYEQYF	TGTGCCACCAGTGAGAGTACAAGATACGAGCAGTACTTC
.	TRBV13	TRBJ2-7	.	CASSSRQGDEQYF	TGTGCCAGCAGCTCAAGGCAGGGCGACGAGCAGTACTTC
TRBD2	TRBV7-9	TRBJ2-3	.	CASSFQRGGGTDTQFF	TGTGCCAGCAGCTTTCAAAGAGGCGGGGGGACCGATACGCAGTTTTTC
.	TRBV7-8	TRBJ2-7	.	CASSFDTSYEQYF	TGTGCCAGCAGCTTTGACACCTCCTACGAGCAGTACTTC
.	TRBV7-8	TRBJ2-3	.	CASSLGAAGEYF	TGTGCCAGCAGCTTAGGGGCTGCGGGTGAGTATTTT
TRBD1	TRBV20-1	TRBJ1-1	few	CSASSWGQGEAFF	TGCAGTGCCAGTAGTTGGGGACAGGGGGAAGCTTTCTTT
.	TRBV5-4	TRBJ2-2	.	CASSFTSSGELFF	TGTGCCAGCAGCTTTACTAGCTCCGGGGAGCTGTTTTTT
.	TRBV9	TRBJ1-1	.	CASSVGSDAQYFEAFF	.
TRBD2	TRBV7-3	TRBJ2-3	.	CASTRPGGADTQYF	TGTGCCAGCACAAGACCGGGAGGTGCCGATACGCAGTATTTT
.	TRBV7-8	TRBJ1-2	.	CASSLAGGPDNQYTF	TGTGCCAGCAGCTTAGCGGGGGGTCCCGATAATCAGTATACCTTC
.	TRBV10-3	TRBJ2-1	.	CAISVEVGVNEQFF	TGTGCCATCAGTGTCGAAGTGGGGGTTAATGAGCAGTTCTTC
TRBD2	TRBV14	TRBJ2-1	many	CASSQGLAGPTVMYNEQFF	TGTGCCAGCAGCCAAGGTCTAGCGGGCCCGACGGTGATGTACAATGAGCAGTTCTTC
TRBD2	TRBV19	TRBJ2-1	.	CASSIAGGAYKEQFF	TGTGCCAGTAGTATAGCGGGGGGAGCCTACAAGGAGCAGTTTTTC
.	TRBV25-1	TRBJ1-2	.	CASSETGPSYGYTF	TGTGCCAGCAGTGAAACAGGGCCTAGCTATGGCTACACCTTC
.	TRBV6-5	TRBJ2-3	.	CASKSRGEGLTDTQYF	TGTGCCAGCAAGTCCAGGGGAGAGGGCCTCACAGATACGCAGTATTTT
.	TRBV29-1	TRBJ2-5	.	CSSGGEETQYF	TGCAGCTCAGGAGGGGAAGAGACCCAGTACTTC
TRBD1	TRBV9	TRBJ2-5	.	CASSSSLTGNTEEYF	TGTGCCAGCAGCTCAAGTCTGACAGGGAACACTGAAGAGTACTTC
.	TRBV5-4	TRBJ2-2	.	CASTLHSAGELFF	TGTGCCAGCACCTTGCATAGCGCCGGGGAGCTGTTTTTT
TRBD2	TRBV7-9	TRBJ2-1	.	CASSSERGGGRDEQFF	TGTGCCAGCAGCTCCGAGAGAGGCGGGGGGAGAGATGAGCAGTTCTTC
.	TRBV2	TRBJ2-3	few	CASGFGGGPDTQYF	TGTGCCAGCGGCTTCGGGGGAGGTCCCGATACGCAGTATTTT
.	TRBV25-1	TRBJ2-7	.	CASSGRAHTDEQYF	TGTGCCAGCAGTGGGAGGGCCCATACGGACGAGCAGTACTTC
.	TRBV7-2	TRBJ2-5	.	CASSLLSSTEPFFF	TGTGCCAGCAGCTTACTCTCCTCCACTGAGCCGTTCTTCTTC
.	TRBV4-2	TRBJ2-7	once	CASSQDSLTGATYEQYF	TGTGCCAGCAGCCAAGATAGTCTCACAGGCGCCACCTACGAGCAGTACTTC
.	TRBV9	TRBJ2-5	.	CASGLTGRGETRHF	TGTGCCAGCGGCTTGACGGGCCGTGGAGAAACCCGTCACTTC
TRBD2	TRBV7-2	TRBJ2-6	.	CASTLAGVPATDNVLTF	TGTGCCAGCACCCTAGCGGGAGTCCCCGCTACGGACAACGTCCTGACTTTC
.	TRBV2	TRBJ2-3	.	CASSLADRDQDTHFF	TGTGCCAGCAGCCTTGCGGATAGGGATCAAGATACGCATTTTTTT
.	TRBV2	TRBJ2-1	.	CASGVVAWGNEQFF	TGTGCCAGCGGCGTAGTGGCCTGGGGTAATGAGCAGTTCTTC
TRBD2	TRBV7-8	TRBJ2-3	.	CASREAGGDDTQF	TGTGCCAGCAGGGAAGCGGGAGGAGACGATACGCAGTTT
TRBD2	TRBV2	TRBJ2-7	.	CASRDGGIHEQYF	TGTGCCAGCAGGGACGGGGGGATCCATGAGCAGTACTTC
.	TRBV5-2	TRBJ2-3	.	CASGGGDYDTQYF	TGTGCCAGCGGGGGCGGGGACTACGATACGCAGTATTTT
.	TRBV7-9	TRBJ2-7	.	CASSLYSSYEQYF	TGTGCCAGCAGCTTATACAGCTCCTACGAGCAGTACTTC
.	TRBV9	TRBJ2-3	once	CASSVGGDSTATYF	TGTGCCAGCAGCGTAGGGGGAGATAGCACAGCGACGTATTTT
.	TRBV15	TRBJ2-7	.	CATSGGGIHEQYF	TGTGCCACCAGTGGTGGGGGCATCCATGAGCAGTACTTC
.	TRBV7-9	TRBJ2-5	.	CASSSRGGEETDYF	TGTGCCAGCAGCAGTCGCGGAGGGGAGGAGACCGATTACTTC
.	TRBV9	TRBJ2-5	.	CASSVGGAQYF	TGTGCCAGCAGCGTAGGCGGGGCCCAGTACTTC
.	TRBV11-3	TRBJ2-6	.	CASSLDLSGVEVDGGSGANVLTF	TGTGCCAGCAGCTTAGATCTCTCAGGCGTTGAAGTCGACGGGGGATCTGGGGCCAACGTCCTGACTTTC
TRBD1	TRBV9	TRBJ2-1	.	CASGTGGEKLYFEQFF	TGTGCCAGCGGCACAGGGGGTGAAAAACTGTATTTTGAGCAGTTCTTC
.	TRBV9	TRBJ2-5	few	CASSVGFLSAQYF	TGTGCCAGCAGCGTAGGGTTTCTCTCGGCCCAGTACTTC